The entry below gives a single TCR beta chain sequence along with its context. Its cognate antigen is unknown. This CDR3 region has 14 residues. V was pared by 8 bases and J by 6 bases, with 9 bases of the junction left unmatched. This record comes from a study of post-analysis software for immune sequencing data. Unique molecular identifiers had been added to the TCR beta cDNA libraries. Each batch of roughly 1 to 11 million T cells produced some 450,000 cDNA molecules. TCRdb fed the PCR reads into MiXCR, producing one record per CDR3 protein. The sample lists some 700,000 distinct CDR3 sequences, approximately 59% occurring once. Broader study findings: Five TRBV segments, including TRBV5-6, TRBV5-1 and TRBV20-1, were more frequent in patients than controls. Comparison with controls showed significantly lower normalized Chao1 diversity in multiple sclerosis patients.

The chain joins TRBV12-3 or TRBV12-4 to TRBJ1-5; 8 bases fit TRBD1. What was sequenced was blood. The origin of this receptor is a girl aged 2 to 9 with multiple sclerosis. The CDR3 spells CASAGQGLTQPQHF. In DNA form, the CDR3 reads TGTGCCAGCGCCGGACAGGGATTAACTCAGCCCCAGCATTTT.